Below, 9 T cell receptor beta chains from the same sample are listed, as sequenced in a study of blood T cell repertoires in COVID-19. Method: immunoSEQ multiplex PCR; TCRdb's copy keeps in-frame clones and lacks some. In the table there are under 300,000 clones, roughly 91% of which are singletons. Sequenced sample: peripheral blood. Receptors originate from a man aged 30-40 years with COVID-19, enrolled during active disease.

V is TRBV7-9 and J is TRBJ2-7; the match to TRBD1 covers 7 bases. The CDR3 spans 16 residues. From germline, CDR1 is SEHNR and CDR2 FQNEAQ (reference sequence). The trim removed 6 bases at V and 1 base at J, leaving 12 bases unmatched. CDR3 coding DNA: TGTGCCAGCAGTACTTACGACAGGGCGGTATCCTACGAGCAGTACTTC. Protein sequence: CASSTYDRAVSYEQYF.

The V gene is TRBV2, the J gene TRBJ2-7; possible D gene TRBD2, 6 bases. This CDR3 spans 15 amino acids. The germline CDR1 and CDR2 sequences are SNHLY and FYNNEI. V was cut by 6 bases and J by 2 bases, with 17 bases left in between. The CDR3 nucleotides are TGTGCCAGCAGGGGACTCTGGCGGGGTACCTACGAGCAGTACTTC. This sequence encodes CASRGLWRGTYEQYF.

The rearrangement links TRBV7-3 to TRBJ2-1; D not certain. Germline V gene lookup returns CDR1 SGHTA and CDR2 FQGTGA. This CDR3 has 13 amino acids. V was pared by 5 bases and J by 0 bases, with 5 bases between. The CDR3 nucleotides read TGTGCCAGCAGCCTCAGCTCCTACAATGAGCAGTTCTTC. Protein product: CASSLSSYNEQFF.

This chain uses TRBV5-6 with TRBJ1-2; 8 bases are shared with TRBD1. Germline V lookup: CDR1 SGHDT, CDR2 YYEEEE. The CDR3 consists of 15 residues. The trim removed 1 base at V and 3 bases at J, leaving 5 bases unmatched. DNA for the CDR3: TGTGCCAGCAGCTTGTCGCTGACAGGGGACTATGGCTACACCTTC. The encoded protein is CASSLSLTGDYGYTF.

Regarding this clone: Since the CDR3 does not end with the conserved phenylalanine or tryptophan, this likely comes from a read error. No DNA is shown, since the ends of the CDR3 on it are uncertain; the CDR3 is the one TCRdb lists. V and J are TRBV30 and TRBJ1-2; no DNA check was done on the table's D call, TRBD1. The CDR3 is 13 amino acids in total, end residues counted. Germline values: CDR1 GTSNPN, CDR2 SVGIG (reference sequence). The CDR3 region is CAWGRETGTGARI.

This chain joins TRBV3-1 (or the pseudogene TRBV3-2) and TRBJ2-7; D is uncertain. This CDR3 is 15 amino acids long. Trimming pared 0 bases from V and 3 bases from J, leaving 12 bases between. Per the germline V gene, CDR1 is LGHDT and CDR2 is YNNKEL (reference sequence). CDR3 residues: CASSQDLGFSYEQYF. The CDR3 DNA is TGTGCCAGCAGCCAAGATCTCGGTTTTAGCTACGAGCAGTACTTC.

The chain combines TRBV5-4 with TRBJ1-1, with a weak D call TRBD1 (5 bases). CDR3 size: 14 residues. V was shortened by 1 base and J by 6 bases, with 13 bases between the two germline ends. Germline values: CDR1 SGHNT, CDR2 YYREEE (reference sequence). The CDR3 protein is CASSLTVGEAEAFF. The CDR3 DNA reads TGTGCCAGCAGCTTGACAGTGGGGGAGGCTGAAGCTTTCTTT.

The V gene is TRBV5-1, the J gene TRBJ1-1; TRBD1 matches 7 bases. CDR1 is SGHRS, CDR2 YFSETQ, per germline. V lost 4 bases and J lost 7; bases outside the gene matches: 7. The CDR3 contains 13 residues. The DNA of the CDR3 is TGCGCCAGCAGCCTGGGACAGCTGTATGAAGCTTTCTTT. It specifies CASSLGQLYEAFF.

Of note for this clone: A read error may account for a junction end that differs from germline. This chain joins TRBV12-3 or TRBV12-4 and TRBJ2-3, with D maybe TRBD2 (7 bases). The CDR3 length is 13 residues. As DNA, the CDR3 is TGTGCCAGCAGTTGGGGGGGGCAACCGGGAGTCGGTTTT. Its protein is CASSWGGQPGVGF.